This T cell receptor beta chain was captured by sequencing in a study of CXCR3-negative and CXCR3-positive naive CD8 T cells (dated by TCRdb to about 2019). For the wider study: In total, about 150 million TRB reads were obtained, or roughly 1.5 +/- 0.3 million reads per library. Diversity and physicochemical repertoire analyses covered around 10 donors pooled from two independent experiments. For the TRBV-TRBJ cluster analysis, the naive subsets came from roughly 5 donors, while the memory cells came from 3 donors.

The reads were generated on a NextSeq 550. The Human TCR Profiling Kit (MiLaboratory) was used to prepare UMI-labeled 5' RACE TRB cDNA libraries. cDNA synthesis used the entire amount of extracted RNA, and PCR amplification then used the entire amount of cDNA produced. Libraries were prepared in parallel with an identical number of PCR cycles. On the study's bioinformatics: With a minimum of two reads required per UMI, MIGEC and MiXCR pulled out about 50,000 +/- 10,000 unique UMI-labeled TRB cDNA molecules from each library. On average, approximately 40,000 +/- 10,000 functional in-frame TRB CDR3 nucleotide clonotypes lacking stop codons were found per library. After downsampling to 5000 UMI-labeled TRB molecules per sample, diversity metrics, including normalized Shannon-Wiener and Chao1, were computed in VDJtools. VDJtools computed clonotype-size-weighted physicochemical properties of the central five CDR3 residues: interaction energy, strength, volume and Kidera factor 4. Reprocessed by TCRdb, the reads give a single entry per CDR3 protein sequence, without DNA. The V and J calls were determined by TCRdb, not by the authors. For this sample, the table gives fewer than 140,000 distinct CDR3 sequences. The ten largest clones add up to more than 0.35% of the sample.

Comments on this clonotype: What this receptor recognizes is not known.

Broader findings and caveats from the paper: TRB CDR3s from CXCR3-positive naive cells showed higher hydrophobicity (lower Kidera factor 4), lower energy, and higher strength and volume indices than CXCR3-negative naive cells. Freshly isolated PBMCs were used for most assays because CXCR3 expression went down partially after cryopreservation. Because surface CD5, which is linked to self-reactivity in mice, was comparable between the naive subsets, TCR interaction strength was also inferred from TRB CDR3 physicochemical properties. TRBV-TRBJ usage was similar between naive CXCR3-negative and CXCR3-positive cells from the same donor, while memory cells showed distinct patterns. Both naive subsets had comparably high repertoire diversity, while memory CD8+ T cells had much lower repertoire diversity.

For every CD8+ T cell subset, 300,000 cells were flow-sorted straight into RLT lysis buffer, and each subset was sorted in triplicate. To keep memory contaminants out, a stringent definition of naive CD8+ T cells was applied: CD45RO-CCR7+CD27+CD95-. Using standard density gradient centrifugation, peripheral blood mononuclear cells were isolated from buffy coats. Naive CXCR3-negative and CXCR3-positive CD8+ T cells were flow-sorted on a FACSAria III. Total RNA was extracted from sorted cells using an RNeasy Mini Kit. From its cysteine to its phenylalanine, the CDR3 spans 18 amino acids. There is no recorded DNA.

The source is a human donor in good health. Some clones in this sample may be carry-over from other donors' samples. The chain is assembled from TRBV21-1 and TRBJ2-1; the TRBD2 assignment by TCRdb is unverifiable without DNA. TRBV21-1 is recorded as a pseudogene. Specimen: naive CXCR3+ CD8+ T cells from blood. The cell subset or site label for this specimen denotes: CD45RO-CCR7+CD27+CD95- naive CD8+ T cells expressing CXCR3 (TNR3+). The CDR3 has the sequence CASSTGSSGRNTYNEQFF.